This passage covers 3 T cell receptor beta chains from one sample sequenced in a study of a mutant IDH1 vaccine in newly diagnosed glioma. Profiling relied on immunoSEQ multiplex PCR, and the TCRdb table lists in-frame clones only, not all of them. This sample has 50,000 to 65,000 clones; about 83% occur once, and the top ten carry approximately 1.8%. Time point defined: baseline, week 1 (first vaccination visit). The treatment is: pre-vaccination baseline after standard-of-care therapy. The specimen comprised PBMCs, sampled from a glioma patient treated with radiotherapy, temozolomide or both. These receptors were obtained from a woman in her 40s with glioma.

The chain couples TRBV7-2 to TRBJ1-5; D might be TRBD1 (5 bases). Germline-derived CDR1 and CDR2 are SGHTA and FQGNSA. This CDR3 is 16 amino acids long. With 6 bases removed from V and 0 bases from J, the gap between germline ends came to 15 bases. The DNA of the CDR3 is TGTGCCAGCAGAGCCGGGGGGTCGAATAGCAATCAGCCCCAGCATTTT. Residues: CASRAGGSNSNQPQHF.

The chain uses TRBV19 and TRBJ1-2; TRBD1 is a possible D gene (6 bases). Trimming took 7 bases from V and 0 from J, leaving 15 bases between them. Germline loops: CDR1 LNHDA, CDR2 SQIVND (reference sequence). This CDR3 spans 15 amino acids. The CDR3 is CASTATGSTNYGYTF. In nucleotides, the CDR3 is TGTGCCAGTACCGCGACAGGTTCAACTAACTATGGCTACACCTTC.

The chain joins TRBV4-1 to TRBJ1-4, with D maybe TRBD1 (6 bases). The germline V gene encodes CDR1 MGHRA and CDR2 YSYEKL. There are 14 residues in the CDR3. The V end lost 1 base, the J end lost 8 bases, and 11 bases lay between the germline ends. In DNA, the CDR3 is TGCGCCAGCAGCCAAGGTCTGAGGGGGGAAAAACTGTTTTTT. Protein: CASSQGLRGEKLFF.